Here is one T cell receptor (beta chain) with its context. Measured with immunoSEQ multiplex PCR; TCRdb has only the in-frame clones, and not every one. The data contain about 590,000 clones, around 95% of them singletons. The data originate from a study of shared clonotypes between healthy human individuals. Selected positively for CCR7 and CD45RO-negative, naive CD8 cells excluded terminally differentiated effector memory CD45RA+ cells. Sample: naive CD8+ T cells sorted from blood. The TCR comes from a young woman in good health.

This chain's CDR3 is CAGTSDRDFPYGYTF. The CDR3 region has the DNA TGTGCCGGCACTTCGGACAGGGACTTTCCCTATGGCTACACCTTC. The chain joins TRBV30 to TRBJ1-2; 8 nucleotides match TRBD1. J was trimmed by 4 bases and V by 8 bases; bases with no gene match: 15. Germline V gives CDR1 GTSNPN, CDR2 SVGIG (reference sequence). This CDR3 is 15 amino acids long.